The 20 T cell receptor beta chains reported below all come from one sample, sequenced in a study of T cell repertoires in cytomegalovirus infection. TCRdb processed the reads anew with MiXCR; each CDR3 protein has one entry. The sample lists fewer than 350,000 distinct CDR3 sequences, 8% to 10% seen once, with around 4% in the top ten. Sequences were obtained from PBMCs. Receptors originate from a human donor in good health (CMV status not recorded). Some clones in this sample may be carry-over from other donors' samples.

The CDR3 loop is CASSQDRVDGYTF. In DNA, the CDR3 is TGTGCCAGCAGTCAGGACAGGGTGGATGGCTACACCTTC. The J gene is TRBJ1-2, the V gene TRBV12-3 or TRBV12-4, with TRBD1 identical over 8 bases. V was pared by 5 bases and J by 6 bases, with 5 bases of the junction left unmatched. The CDR3 runs 13 residues.

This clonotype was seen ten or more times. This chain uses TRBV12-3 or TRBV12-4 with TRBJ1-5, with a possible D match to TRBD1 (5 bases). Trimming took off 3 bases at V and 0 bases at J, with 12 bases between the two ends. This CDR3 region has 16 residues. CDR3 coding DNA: TGTGCCAGCAGTTTCAGGGCCGGGGGTAGCAATCAGCCCCAGCATTTT. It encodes CASSFRAGGSNQPQHF.

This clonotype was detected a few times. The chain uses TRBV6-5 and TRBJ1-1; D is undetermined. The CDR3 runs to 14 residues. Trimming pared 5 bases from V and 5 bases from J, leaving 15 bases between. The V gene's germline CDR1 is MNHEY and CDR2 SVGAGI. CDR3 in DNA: TGTGCCAGCAGTGGCAATCGAATGGTAACTGAAGCTTTCTTT. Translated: CASSGNRMVTEAFF.

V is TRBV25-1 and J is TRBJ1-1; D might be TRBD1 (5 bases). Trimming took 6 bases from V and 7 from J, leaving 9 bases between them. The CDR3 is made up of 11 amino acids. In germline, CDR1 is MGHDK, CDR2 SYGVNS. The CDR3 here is CASRLRGEAFF. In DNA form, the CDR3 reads TGTGCCAGCAGGTTAAGGGGTGAAGCTTTCTTT.

The CDR3 sequence is CASSEAVAGRGETQYF. The CDR3 region has the DNA TGTGCCAGCAGTGAAGCAGTAGCGGGTAGGGGCGAGACCCAGTACTTC. The J gene is TRBJ2-5, the V gene TRBV2; 7 nucleotides agree with TRBD2. CDR3 length: 16 amino acids. Germline V gene sequence: CDR1 SNHLY, CDR2 FYNNEI. V shed 0 bases, J shed 5 bases, and the junction held 9 bases outside the gene matches.

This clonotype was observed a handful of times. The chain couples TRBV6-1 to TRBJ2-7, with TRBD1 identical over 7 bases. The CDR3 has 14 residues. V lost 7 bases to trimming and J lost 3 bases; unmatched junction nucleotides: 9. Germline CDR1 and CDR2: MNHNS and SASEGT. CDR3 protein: CASTAPGQNYEQYF. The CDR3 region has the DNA TGTGCCAGCACCGCCCCGGGACAGAACTACGAGCAGTACTTC.

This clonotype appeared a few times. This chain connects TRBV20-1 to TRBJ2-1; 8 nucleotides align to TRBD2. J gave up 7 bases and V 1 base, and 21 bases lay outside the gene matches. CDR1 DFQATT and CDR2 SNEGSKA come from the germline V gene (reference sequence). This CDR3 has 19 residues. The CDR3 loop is CSARVSWRKSGRLGNEQFF. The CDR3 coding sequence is TGCAGTGCTAGAGTTAGTTGGCGGAAAAGCGGGAGATTGGGTAATGAGCAGTTCTTC.

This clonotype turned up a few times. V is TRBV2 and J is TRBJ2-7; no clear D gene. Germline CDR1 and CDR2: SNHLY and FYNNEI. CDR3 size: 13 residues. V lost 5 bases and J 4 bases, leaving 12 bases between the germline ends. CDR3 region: CASSLSDGYEQYF. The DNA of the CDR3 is TGTGCCAGCAGTCTAAGCGACGGTTACGAGCAGTACTTC.

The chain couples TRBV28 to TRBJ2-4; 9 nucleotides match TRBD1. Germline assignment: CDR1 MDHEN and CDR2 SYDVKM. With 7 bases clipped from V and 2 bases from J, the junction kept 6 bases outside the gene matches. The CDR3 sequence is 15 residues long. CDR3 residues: CASTPGQGSKNIQYF. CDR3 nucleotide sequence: TGTGCCAGCACCCCGGGACAGGGCTCCAAAAACATTCAGTACTTC.

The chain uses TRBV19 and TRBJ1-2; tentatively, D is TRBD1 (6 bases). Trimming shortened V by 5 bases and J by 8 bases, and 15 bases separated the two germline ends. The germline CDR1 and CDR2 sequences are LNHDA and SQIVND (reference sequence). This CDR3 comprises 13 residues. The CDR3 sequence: CASSVPGQRGYTF. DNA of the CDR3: TGTGCCAGTAGTGTGCCGGGACAAAGAGGCTACACCTTC.

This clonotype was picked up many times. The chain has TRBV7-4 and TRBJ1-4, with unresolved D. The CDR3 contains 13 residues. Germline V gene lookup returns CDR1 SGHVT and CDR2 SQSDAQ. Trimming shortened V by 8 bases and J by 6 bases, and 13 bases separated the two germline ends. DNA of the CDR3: TGTGCCAGCGGGCGTACGGTCGATGAAAAACTGTTTTTT. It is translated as CASGRTVDEKLFF.

CDR3 sequence reads: CASSIGHGDTQYF. The CDR3 DNA reads TGTGCCAGTAGTATCGGCCACGGAGATACGCAGTATTTT. V usage is TRBV19 and J usage is TRBJ2-3; D is uncertain. Germline values: CDR1 LNHDA, CDR2 SQIVND (reference sequence). The CDR3 totals 13 residues. Deletions cut 3 bases from V and 5 bases from J, with 9 bases between.

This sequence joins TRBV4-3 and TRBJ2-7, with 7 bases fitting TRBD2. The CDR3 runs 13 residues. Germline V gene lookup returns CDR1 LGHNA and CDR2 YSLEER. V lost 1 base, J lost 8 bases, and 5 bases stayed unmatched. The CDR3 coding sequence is TGCGCCAGCAGCCAAGGTCCGGGACTACAGCAGTACTTC. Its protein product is CASSQGPGLQQYF.

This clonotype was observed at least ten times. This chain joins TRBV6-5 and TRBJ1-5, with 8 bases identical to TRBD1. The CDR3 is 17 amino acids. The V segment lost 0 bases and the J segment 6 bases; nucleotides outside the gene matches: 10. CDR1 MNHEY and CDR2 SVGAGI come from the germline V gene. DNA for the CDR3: TGTGCCAGCAGTTACTCGTGGTTTGGCCAGGGGGCTCAGCCCCAGCATTTT. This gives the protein CASSYSWFGQGAQPQHF.

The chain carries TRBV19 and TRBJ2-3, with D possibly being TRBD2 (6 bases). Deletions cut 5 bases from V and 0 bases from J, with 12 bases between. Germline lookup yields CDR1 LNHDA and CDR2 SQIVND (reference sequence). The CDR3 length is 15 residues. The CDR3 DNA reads TGTGCCAGTAGTCTCTTTGCGGGGAGCACAGATACGCAGTATTTT. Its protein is CASSLFAGSTDTQYF.

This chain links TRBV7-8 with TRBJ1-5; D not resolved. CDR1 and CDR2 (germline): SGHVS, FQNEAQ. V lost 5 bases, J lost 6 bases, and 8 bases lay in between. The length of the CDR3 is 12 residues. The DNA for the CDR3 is TGTGCCAGCAGCGGACCCCTTCAGCCCCAGCATTTT. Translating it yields CASSGPLQPQHF.

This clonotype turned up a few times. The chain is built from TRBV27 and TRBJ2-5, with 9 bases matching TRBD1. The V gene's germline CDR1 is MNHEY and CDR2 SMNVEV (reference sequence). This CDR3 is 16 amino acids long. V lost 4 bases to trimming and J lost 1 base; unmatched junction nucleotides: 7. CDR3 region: CASSSLDRGFQETQYF. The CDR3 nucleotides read TGTGCCAGCAGTTCTTTGGACAGGGGCTTCCAAGAGACCCAGTACTTC.

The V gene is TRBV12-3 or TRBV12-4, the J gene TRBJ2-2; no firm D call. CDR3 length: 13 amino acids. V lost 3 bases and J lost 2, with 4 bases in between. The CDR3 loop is CASSFINTGELFF. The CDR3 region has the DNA TGTGCCAGCAGTTTTATTAACACCGGGGAGCTGTTTTTT.

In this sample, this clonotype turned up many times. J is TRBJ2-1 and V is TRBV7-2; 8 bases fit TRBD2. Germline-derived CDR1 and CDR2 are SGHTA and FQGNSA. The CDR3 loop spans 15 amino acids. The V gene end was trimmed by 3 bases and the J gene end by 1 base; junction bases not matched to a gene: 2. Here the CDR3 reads CASSLGGRSYNEQFF. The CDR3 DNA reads TGTGCCAGCAGCTTGGGCGGGAGGTCCTACAATGAGCAGTTCTTC.

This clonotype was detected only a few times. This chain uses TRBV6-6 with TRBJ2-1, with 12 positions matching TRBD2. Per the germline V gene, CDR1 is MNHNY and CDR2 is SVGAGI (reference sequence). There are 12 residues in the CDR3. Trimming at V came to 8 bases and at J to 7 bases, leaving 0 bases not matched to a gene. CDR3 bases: TGTGCCAGCGGACTAGCGGGAAATGAGCAGTTCTTC. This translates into CASGLAGNEQFF.